Listed below are T cell receptor beta chains from one sample, sequenced in a study of shared clonotypes between healthy human individuals. Clones were sequenced by immunoSEQ multiplex PCR, and TCRdb holds only the in-frame ones, with some missing. This sample has more than 2 million clones, with around 95% found just once. Sequences were obtained from naive CD8+ T cells from PBMCs. These receptors were taken from a man between 18 and 35 years old in good health. Some clones in this sample may be carry-over from other donors' samples. Each CDR3 is given with its conserved first and last residue. D genes are given only for firm matches. Only part of the rows carry a size: once, few, many, or a class if the clone is expanded.

cdr3_nt cdr3_aa v_call clone_size j_call cdr3_length d_call
TGTGCCAGCAGTTTGGGGGGACAAACCCAAGAGACCCAGTACTTC CASSLGGQTQETQYF TRBV28 - TRBJ2-5 15 -
TGTGCCAGCAGCTTGTGGGGGGCAACTAATGAAAAACTGTTTTTT CASSLWGATNEKLFF TRBV5-5 - TRBJ1-4 15 -
TGTGCCAGCAGCGCCCTGGGGGCGGACACCGGGGAGCTGTTTTTT CASSALGADTGELFF TRBV9 - TRBJ2-2 15 -
TGTGCCAGCAACCGGGGACTCACAGATACGCAGTATTTT CASNRGLTDTQYF TRBV7-9 - TRBJ2-3 13 -
TGCAGCGTTCAAACCGGTATACAGCCCCAGCATTTT CSVQTGIQPQHF TRBV29-1 - TRBJ1-5 12 -
TGTGCCAGCAGCCCTACGTCGGAGACTGGAAACACCATATATTTT CASSPTSETGNTIYF TRBV7-2 - TRBJ1-3 15 -
TGTGCCAGCAGTGACCCAGCAGGGGGAGAGAAAACTTTCTTT CASSDPAGGEKTFF TRBV6-1 - TRBJ1-1 14 TRBD1
TGTGCCAGCAGTTTGGGGAGACTAGGACACCCTCGGGACTATGGCTACACCTTC CASSLGRLGHPRDYGYTF TRBV28 - TRBJ1-2 18 -
TGTGCCAGCAGCTTGCCTACGGGGGCGCGCGGGGCCAACGTCCTGACTTTC CASSLPTGARGANVLTF TRBV7-9 - TRBJ2-6 17 -
TGTGCCAGCAGCGGAAATAGCGGGGACTGGTACGAGCAGTACTTC CASSGNSGDWYEQYF TRBV9 - TRBJ2-7 15 TRBD2
TGTGCCAGCAGTGAATCCCCAGCCTCTGAAGCTTTCTTT CASSESPASEAFF TRBV6-1 - TRBJ1-1 13 -
TGTGCCAGTCAGGGAAATGAGCAGTTCTTC CASQGNEQFF TRBV7-8 few TRBJ2-1 10 -
TGTGCCAGCAGCTTGTTCGGGACAGCCGACTACAATGAGCAGTTCTTC CASSLFGTADYNEQFF TRBV7-6 once TRBJ2-1 16 TRBD1